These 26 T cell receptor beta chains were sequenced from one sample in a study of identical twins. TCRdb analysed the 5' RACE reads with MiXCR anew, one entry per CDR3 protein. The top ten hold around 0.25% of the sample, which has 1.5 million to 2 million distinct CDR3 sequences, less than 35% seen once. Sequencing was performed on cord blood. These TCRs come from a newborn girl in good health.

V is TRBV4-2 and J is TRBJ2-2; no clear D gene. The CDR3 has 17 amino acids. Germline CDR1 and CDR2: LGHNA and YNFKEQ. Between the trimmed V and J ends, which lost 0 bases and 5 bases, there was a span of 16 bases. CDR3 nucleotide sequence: TGTGCCAGCAGCCAAGATCAAGCAGGTCTGGGGACCGGGGAGCTGTTTTTT. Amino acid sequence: CASSQDQAGLGTGELFF.

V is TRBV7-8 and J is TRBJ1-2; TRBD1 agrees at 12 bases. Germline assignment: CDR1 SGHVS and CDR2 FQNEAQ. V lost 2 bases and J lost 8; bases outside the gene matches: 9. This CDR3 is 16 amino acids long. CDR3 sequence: CASSLRRDRGLWGYTF. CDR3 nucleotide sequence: TGTGCCAGCAGCTTACGACGGGACAGGGGGCTGTGGGGCTACACCTTC. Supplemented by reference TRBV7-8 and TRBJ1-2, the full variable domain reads GAGVSQSPRYKVAKRGQDVALRCDPISGHVSLFWYQQALGQGPEFLTYFQNEAQLDKSGLPSDRFFAERPEGSVSTLKIQRTQQEDSAVYLCASSLRRDRGLWGYTFGSGTRLTVV.

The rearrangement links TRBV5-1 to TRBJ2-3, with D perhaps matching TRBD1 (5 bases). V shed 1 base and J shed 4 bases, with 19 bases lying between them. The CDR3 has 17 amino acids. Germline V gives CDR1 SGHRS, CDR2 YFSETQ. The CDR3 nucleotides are TGCGCCAGCAGCTTGAGTCGAACAAGGGGCCCACCAGATACGCAGTATTTT. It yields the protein CASSLSRTRGPPDTQYF.

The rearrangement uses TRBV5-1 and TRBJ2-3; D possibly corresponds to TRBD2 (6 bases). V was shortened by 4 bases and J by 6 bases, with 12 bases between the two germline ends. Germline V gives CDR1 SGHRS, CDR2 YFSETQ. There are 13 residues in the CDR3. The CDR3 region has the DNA TGCGCCAGCAGCCGATGGGGGGAGGATACGCAGTATTTT. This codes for CASSRWGEDTQYF.

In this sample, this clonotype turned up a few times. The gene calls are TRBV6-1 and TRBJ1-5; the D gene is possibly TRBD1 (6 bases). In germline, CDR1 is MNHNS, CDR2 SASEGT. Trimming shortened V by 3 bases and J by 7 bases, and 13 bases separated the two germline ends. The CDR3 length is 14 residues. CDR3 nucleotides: TGTGCCAGCAGTGAGTCCGGGGGCGGGCAGCCCCAGCATTTT. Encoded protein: CASSESGGGQPQHF.

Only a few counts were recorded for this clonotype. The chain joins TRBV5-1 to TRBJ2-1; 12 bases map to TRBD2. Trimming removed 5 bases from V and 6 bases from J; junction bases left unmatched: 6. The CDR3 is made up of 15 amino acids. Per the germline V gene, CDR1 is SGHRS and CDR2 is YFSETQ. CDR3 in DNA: TGCGCCAGCAGGCCTGGACTAGCGGGAATCAATGAGCAGTTCTTC. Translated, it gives CASRPGLAGINEQFF.

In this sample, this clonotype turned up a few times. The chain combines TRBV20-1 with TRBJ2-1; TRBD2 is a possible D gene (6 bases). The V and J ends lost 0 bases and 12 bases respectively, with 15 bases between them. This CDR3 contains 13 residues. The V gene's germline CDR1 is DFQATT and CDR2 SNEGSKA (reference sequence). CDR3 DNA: TGCAGTGCTAGAGACCCGAACGGGAGAAGGCAGTTCTTC. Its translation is CSARDPNGRRQFF.

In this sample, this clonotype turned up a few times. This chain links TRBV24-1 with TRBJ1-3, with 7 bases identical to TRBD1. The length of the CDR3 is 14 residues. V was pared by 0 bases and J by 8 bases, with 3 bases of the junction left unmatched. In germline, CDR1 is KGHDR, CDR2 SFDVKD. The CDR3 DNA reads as TGTGCCACCAGTGATTTGGACAGGGAAGACACCATATATTTT. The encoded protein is CATSDLDREDTIYF.

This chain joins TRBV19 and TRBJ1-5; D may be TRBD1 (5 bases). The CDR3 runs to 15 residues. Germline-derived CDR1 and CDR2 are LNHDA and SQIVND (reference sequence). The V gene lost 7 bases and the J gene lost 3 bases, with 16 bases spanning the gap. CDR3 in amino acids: CASKDPRGVNQPQHF. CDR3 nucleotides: TGTGCCAGTAAAGACCCTCGGGGGGTCAATCAGCCCCAGCATTTT.

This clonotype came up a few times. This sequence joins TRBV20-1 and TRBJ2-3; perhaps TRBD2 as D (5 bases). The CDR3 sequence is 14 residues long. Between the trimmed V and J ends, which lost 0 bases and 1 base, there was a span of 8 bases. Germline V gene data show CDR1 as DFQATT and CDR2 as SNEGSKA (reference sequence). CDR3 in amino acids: CSARDPEGTDTQYF. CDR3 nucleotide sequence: TGCAGTGCTAGAGATCCGGAGGGCACAGATACGCAGTATTTT.

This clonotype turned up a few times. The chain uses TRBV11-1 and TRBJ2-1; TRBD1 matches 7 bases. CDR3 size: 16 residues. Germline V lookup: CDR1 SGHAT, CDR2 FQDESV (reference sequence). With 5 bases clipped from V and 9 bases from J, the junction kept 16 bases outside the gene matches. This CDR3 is CASSRAGTANRGEQFF. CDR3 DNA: TGTGCCAGCAGCCGTGCCGGGACAGCCAACCGGGGTGAGCAGTTCTTC.

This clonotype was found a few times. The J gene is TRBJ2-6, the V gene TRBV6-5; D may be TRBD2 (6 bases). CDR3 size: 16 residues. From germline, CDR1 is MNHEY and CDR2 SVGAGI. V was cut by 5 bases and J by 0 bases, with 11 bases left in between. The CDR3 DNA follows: TGTGCCAGCAGTCGCAAAGCGGGCTCTGGGGCCAACGTCCTGACTTTC. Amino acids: CASSRKAGSGANVLTF.

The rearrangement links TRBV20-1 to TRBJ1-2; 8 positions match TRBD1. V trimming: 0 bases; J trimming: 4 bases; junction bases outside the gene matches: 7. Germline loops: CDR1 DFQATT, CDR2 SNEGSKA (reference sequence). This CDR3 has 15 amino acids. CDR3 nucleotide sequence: TGCAGTGCTAGAGATCGGTCAGGGGGCCTCTATGGCTACACCTTC. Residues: CSARDRSGGLYGYTF.

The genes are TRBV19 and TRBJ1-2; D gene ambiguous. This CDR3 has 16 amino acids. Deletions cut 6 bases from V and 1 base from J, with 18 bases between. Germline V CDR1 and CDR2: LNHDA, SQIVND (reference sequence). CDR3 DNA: TGTGCCAGTAGGGTCGCGGAGAGACCGATTAACTATGGCTACACCTTC. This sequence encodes CASRVAERPINYGYTF.

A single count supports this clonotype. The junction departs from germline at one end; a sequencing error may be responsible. Here the CDR3 DNA reads TGCGTCAGCAGCTTTCAGCAAGAGGCCCAGTACTTC. Its protein product is CVSSFQQEAQYF. The chain combines TRBV5-1 with TRBJ2-5; D remains unclear. This CDR3 is built from 12 residues. Germline V gene lookup returns CDR1 SGHRS and CDR2 YFSETQ.

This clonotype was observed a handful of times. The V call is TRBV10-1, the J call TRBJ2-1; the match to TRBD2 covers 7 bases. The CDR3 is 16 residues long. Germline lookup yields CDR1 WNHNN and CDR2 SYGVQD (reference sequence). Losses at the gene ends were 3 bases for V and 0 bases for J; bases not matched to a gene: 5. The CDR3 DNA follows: TGCGCCAGCAGTGAAGGCGGGGGTCTCTCCTACAATGAGCAGTTCTTC. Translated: CASSEGGGLSYNEQFF.

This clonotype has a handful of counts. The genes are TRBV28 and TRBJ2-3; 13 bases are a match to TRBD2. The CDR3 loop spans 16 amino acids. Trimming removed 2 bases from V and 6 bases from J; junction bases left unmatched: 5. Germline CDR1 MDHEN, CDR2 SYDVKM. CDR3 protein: CASSLSRTSGSDTQYF. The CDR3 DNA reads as TGTGCCAGCAGTTTAAGCAGGACTAGCGGGAGTGATACGCAGTATTTT.

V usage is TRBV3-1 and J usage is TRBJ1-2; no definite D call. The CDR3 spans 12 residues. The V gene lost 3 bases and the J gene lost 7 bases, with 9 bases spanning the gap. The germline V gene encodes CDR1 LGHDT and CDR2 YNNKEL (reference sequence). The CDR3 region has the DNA TGTGCCAGCAGCCACCAGTCTTTTGGCTACACCTTC. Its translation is CASSHQSFGYTF. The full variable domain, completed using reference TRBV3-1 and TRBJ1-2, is DTAVSQTPKYLVTQMGNDKSIKCEQNLGHDTMYWYKQDSKKFLKIMFSYNNKELIINETVPNRFSPKSPDKAHLNLHINSLELGDSAVYFCASSHQSFGYTFGSGTRLTVV.

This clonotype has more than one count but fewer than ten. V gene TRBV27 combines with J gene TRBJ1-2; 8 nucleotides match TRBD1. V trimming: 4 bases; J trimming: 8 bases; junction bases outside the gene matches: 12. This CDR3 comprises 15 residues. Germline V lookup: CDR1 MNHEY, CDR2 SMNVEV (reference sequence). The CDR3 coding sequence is TGTGCCAGCAGTTCAATACGACAGGGGAGGGACGGCTACACCTTC. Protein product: CASSSIRQGRDGYTF.

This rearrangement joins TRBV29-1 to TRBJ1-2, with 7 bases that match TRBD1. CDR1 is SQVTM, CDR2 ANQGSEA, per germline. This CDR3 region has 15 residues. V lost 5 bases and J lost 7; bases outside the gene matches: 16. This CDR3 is CSVYRGFNLLGGYTF. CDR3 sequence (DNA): TGCAGCGTTTACAGGGGATTTAATCTATTGGGTGGCTACACCTTC.

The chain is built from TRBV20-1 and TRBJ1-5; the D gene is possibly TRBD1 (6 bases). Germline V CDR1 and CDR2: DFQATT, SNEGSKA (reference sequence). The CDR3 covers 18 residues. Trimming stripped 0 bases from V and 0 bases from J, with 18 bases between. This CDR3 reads CSAREQGAVPYSNQPQHF. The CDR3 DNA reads TGCAGTGCTAGAGAACAGGGAGCGGTCCCTTATAGCAATCAGCCCCAGCATTTT.

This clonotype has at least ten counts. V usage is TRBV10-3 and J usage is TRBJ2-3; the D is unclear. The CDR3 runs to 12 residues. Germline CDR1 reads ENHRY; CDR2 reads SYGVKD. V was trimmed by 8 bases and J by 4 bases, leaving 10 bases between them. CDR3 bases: TGTGCCATCGGGCTAGTCGCAGATACGCAGTATTTT. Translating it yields CAIGLVADTQYF.

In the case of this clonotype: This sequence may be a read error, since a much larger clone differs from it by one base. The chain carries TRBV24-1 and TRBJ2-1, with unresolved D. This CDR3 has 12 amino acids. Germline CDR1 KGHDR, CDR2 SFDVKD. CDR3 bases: TGTGCCACCAGGCAGAACAACAATGAGCGGTTCTTC. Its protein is CATRQNNNERFF.

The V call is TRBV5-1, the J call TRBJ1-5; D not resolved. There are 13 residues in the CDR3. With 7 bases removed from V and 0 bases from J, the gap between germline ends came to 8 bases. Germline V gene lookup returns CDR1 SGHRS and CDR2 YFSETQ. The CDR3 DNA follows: TGCGCCAGCGCGCAAGATAGCAATCAGCCCCAGCATTTT. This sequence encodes CASAQDSNQPQHF.

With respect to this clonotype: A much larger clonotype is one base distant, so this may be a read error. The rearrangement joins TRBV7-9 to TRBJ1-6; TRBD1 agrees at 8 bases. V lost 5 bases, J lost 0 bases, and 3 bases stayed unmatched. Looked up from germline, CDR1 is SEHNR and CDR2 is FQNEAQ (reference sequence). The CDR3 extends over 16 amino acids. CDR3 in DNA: TGTGCCAGCAGCCGGACAGGGAACTCCTATAATTCACCCCTCCACTTT. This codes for CASSRTGNSYNSPLHF.

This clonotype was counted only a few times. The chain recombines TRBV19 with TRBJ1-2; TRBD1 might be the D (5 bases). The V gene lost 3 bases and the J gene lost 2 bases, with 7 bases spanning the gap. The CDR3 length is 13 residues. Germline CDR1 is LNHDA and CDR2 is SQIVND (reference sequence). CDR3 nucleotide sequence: TGTGCCAGTAGTATTAGGACAAACTATGGCTACACCTTC. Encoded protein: CASSIRTNYGYTF.